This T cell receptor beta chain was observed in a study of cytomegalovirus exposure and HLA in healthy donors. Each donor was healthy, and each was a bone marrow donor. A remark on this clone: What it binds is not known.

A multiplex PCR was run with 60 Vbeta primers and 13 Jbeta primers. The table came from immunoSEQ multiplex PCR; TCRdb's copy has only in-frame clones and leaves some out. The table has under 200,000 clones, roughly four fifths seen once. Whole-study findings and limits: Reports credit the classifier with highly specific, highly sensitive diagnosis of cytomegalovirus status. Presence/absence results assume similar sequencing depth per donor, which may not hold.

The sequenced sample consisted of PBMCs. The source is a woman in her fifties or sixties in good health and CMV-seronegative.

Here the CDR3 reads CASSEYGTVNSPLHF. CDR3 nucleotide sequence: TGTGCCAGCAGTGAATACGGGACAGTCAATTCACCCCTCCACTTT. The chain is built from TRBV2 and TRBJ1-6; 7 bases agree with TRBD1. Per the germline V gene, CDR1 is SNHLY and CDR2 is FYNNEI. The V and J ends lost 2 bases and 7 bases, in that order; junction bases with no gene match: 5. This CDR3 region has 15 residues.